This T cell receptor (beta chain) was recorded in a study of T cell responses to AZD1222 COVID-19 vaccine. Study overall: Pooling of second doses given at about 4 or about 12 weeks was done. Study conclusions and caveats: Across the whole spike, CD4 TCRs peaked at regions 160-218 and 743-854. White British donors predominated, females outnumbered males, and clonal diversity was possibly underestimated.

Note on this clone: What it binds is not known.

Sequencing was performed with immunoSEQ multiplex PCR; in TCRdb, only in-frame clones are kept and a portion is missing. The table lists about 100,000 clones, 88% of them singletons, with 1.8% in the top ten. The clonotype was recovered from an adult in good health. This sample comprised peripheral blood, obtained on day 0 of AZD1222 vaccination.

CDR3 region: CASSQGGSYGYTF. The CDR3 DNA reads TGCGCCAGCAGCCAAGGAGGTAGCTATGGCTACACCTTC. The J gene is TRBJ1-2, the V gene TRBV4-3; D is undetermined. The V gene's germline CDR1 is LGHNA and CDR2 YSLEER. V dropped 1 base and J dropped 4 bases, with 7 bases sitting between them. The CDR3 spans 13 residues.